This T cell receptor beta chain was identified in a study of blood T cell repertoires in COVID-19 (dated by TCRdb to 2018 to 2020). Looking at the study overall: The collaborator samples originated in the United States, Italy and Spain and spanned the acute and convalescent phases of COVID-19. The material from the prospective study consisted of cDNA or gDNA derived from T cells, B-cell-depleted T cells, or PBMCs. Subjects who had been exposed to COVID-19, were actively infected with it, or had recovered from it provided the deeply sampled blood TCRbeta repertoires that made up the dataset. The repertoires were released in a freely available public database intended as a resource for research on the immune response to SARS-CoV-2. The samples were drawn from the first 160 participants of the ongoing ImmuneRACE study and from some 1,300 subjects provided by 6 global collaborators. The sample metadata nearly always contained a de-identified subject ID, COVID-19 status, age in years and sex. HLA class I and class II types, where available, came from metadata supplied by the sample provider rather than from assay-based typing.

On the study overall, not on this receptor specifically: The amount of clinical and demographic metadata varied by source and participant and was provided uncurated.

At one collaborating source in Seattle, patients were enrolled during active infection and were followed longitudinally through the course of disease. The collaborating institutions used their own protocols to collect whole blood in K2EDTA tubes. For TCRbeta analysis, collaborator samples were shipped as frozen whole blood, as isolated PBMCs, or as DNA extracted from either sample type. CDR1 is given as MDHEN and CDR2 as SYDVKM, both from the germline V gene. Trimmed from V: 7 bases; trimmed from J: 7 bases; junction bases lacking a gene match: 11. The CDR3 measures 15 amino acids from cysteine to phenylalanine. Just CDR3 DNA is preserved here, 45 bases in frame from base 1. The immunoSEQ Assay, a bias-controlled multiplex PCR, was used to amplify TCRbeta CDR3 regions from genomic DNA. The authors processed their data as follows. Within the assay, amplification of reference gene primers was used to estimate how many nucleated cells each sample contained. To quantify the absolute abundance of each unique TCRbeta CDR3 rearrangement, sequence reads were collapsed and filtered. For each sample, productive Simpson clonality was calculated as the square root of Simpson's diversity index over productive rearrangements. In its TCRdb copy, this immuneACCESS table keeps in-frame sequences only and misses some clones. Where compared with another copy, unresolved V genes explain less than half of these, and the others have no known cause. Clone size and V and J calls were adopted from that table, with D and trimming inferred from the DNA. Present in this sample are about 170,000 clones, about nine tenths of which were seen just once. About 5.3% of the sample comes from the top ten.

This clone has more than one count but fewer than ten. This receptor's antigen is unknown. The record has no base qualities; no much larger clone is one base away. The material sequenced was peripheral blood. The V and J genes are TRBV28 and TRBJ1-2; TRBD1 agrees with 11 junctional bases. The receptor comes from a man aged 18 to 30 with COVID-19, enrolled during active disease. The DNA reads TGTGCCAGCACTGTTAGGGGACAGGGGGAAGTTGGCTACACCTTC. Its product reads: CASTVRGQGEVGYTF.